This T cell receptor beta chain was recovered during a study of blood T cell repertoires in COVID-19. The CDR3 is made up of 17 amino acids. The germline V gene encodes CDR1 LNHDA and CDR2 SQIVND (reference sequence). The J segment lost 5 bases and the V segment lost 5 bases, leaving 13 bases of the junction unmatched. Method: immunoSEQ multiplex PCR; TCRdb's copy keeps in-frame clones and lacks some. The sample includes 150,000 to 200,000 clones, 70% to 90% seen only once; the top ten take 0.45% to 0.6%. Sequenced sample: peripheral blood. The rearrangement joins TRBV19 to TRBJ2-5, with 11 bases that match TRBD2. The clonotype comes from a man aged 55 to 70 with COVID-19, enrolled during active disease. CDR3 DNA sequence: TGTGCCAGTAGTGACAGAAGTAGCGGGAGGGCAGGGGAGACCCAGTACTTC. This codes for CASSDRSSGRAGETQYF.